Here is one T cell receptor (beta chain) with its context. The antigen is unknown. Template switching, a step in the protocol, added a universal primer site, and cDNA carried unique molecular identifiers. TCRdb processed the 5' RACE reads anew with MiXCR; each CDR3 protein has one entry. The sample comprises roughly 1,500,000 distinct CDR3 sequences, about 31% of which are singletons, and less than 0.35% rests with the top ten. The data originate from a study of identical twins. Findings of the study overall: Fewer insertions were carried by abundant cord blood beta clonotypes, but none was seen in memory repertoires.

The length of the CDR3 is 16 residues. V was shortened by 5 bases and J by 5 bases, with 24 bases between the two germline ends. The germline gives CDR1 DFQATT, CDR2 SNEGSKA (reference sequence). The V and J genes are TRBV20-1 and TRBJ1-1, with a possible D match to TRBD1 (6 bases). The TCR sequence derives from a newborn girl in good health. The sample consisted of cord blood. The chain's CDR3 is CSAHPIFQGSDTEAFF. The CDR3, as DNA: TGCAGTGCTCACCCGATATTCCAGGGGAGTGATACTGAAGCTTTCTTT.